These T cell receptor beta chains were read from a single sample in a study of human T cells and chemical hapten exposure. TCRdb itself ran the RACE reads through MiXCR, one entry per CDR3 protein. The sample lists 200,000 to 300,000 distinct CDR3 sequences; about 8.1% were seen once. The sample consisted of whole blood, taken in connection with sensitization to the hapten diphenylcyclopropenone (DPC). These receptors all come from a woman in her forties with alopecia areata. Some clones in this sample may be carry-over from other donors' samples. The conserved cysteine and the conserved F or W are not part of the CDR3 here.

CDR3aa: ASRQGNYEQY; v_gene: TRBV2
CDR3aa: ASSLVDGRKETQY; v_gene: TRBV7-9
CDR3aa: ASSQEAGDWGNTIY; v_gene: TRBV3-1
CDR3aa: ASSQVGARTEAF; v_gene: TRBV3-1
CDR3aa: ASSLDRQSTDTQY; v_gene: TRBV7-2
CDR3aa: SARNTNEQF; v_gene: TRBV20-1
CDR3aa: ASSLAQLNTEAF; v_gene: TRBV5-1
CDR3aa: SFRVTGNTIY; v_gene: TRBV20-1
CDR3aa: ASSLAGQQPQH; v_gene: TRBV5-1
CDR3aa: ASSKFGTEPHEQY; v_gene: TRBV6-1
CDR3aa: ASSYQGNQPQH; v_gene: TRBV6-6
CDR3aa: SADGLAGGFRGEQY; v_gene: TRBV20-1
CDR3aa: SARLPRLAGRYNEQF; v_gene: TRBV20-1
CDR3aa: ASSYLGVSY; v_gene: TRBV6-5
CDR3aa: ASKPPRGRFGNTIY; v_gene: TRBV6-1
CDR3aa: ASSYGTPGTQY; v_gene: TRBV7-2
CDR3aa: ASTLLASGAGELF; v_gene: TRBV3-1
CDR3aa: AISGAPGTEAF; v_gene: TRBV10-3
CDR3aa: ASSRDWGSEQY; v_gene: TRBV7-9
CDR3aa: SARVLAGLYNEQF; v_gene: TRBV20-1
CDR3aa: ASSLESGNTEAF; v_gene: TRBV7-9
CDR3aa: ASSQTSGRVADTQY; v_gene: TRBV28
CDR3aa: ASSLAPYTDTQY; v_gene: TRBV7-8
CDR3aa: ASSLFGTGNEQY; v_gene: TRBV7-9
CDR3aa: ASSSRDRPLFEQY; v_gene: TRBV11-2
CDR3aa: ASSVGGLTGELF; v_gene: TRBV9
CDR3aa: ASSLRDSLPSGNTIY; v_gene: TRBV18
CDR3aa: ASSQEGQPRGYT; v_gene: TRBV3-1
CDR3aa: ASSQEAGLDGYT; v_gene: TRBV4-3
CDR3aa: SVDGAGPNYGYT; v_gene: TRBV29-1
CDR3aa: AGSGTGNTGELF; v_gene: TRBV12-3/TRBV12-4
CDR3aa: ATKPTGINTYEQY; v_gene: TRBV19
CDR3aa: ASSLKWQGGIQY; v_gene: TRBV7-2
CDR3aa: ASIRGRADTQY; v_gene: TRBV6-6
CDR3aa: ASSFPGELF; v_gene: TRBV12-3/TRBV12-4
CDR3aa: ASSASGYYEQY; v_gene: TRBV2
CDR3aa: ASSPGGGGISGANVLT; v_gene: TRBV7-9
CDR3aa: ASSLTASNTEAF; v_gene: TRBV6-2/TRBV6-3
CDR3aa: ASSLALRETQY; v_gene: TRBV7-7
CDR3aa: ASSLRQAYNSPLH; v_gene: TRBV6-6
CDR3aa: ASSSRDTGELF; v_gene: TRBV7-6
CDR3aa: ASRRSGSDTGELF; v_gene: TRBV7-8
CDR3aa: ASSLEAGGASDTQY; v_gene: TRBV7-2
CDR3aa: ASSLIQGARYGYT; v_gene: TRBV12-3/TRBV12-4
CDR3aa: ASSLDRASYGYT; v_gene: TRBV7-2
CDR3aa: ASSAAADTQY; v_gene: TRBV7-9
CDR3aa: ASSLSGAGRGVETQY; v_gene: TRBV7-2
CDR3aa: ATRPRTVNYGYT; v_gene: TRBV2
CDR3aa: ASSLDWSTDTQY; v_gene: TRBV6-5
CDR3aa: ASSLSDIQETQY; v_gene: TRBV7-2
CDR3aa: ASSLRQGGRGTEAF; v_gene: TRBV18
CDR3aa: SVSGSSAGELF; v_gene: TRBV29-1
CDR3aa: ASSQEASGTFSSYNEQF; v_gene: TRBV4-3
CDR3aa: ASSAGTGVTEAF; v_gene: TRBV28
CDR3aa: ASSLGQDNEQF; v_gene: TRBV7-2
CDR3aa: ASSAVQVFGTEAF; v_gene: TRBV9
CDR3aa: ASSYRPGDMNTEAF; v_gene: TRBV6-2/TRBV6-3
CDR3aa: ASSLASLAKNIQY; v_gene: TRBV28
CDR3aa: ASSSRTLAGLVGRTDTQY; v_gene: TRBV27
CDR3aa: ASSLDAGINEQF; v_gene: TRBV5-1